This T cell receptor beta chain comes out of a study of T cells in narcolepsy. Study-wide context: Healthy controls were enrolled alongside patients with narcolepsy type 1 or type 2.

TCRdb keeps only in-frame clones here, not all; method: immunoSEQ multiplex PCR. The table lists roughly 34,000 clones, more than 80% of them singletons. V lost 4 bases and J lost 3; bases outside the gene matches: 4. The CDR3 runs 15 residues. CDR1 is LGHNA and CDR2 is YNFKEQ in the germline V gene. Sequenced material: CD45RA- memory CD4+ T cells from PBMCs. The genes are TRBV4-2 and TRBJ1-5, with 9 bases fitting TRBD1. The clonotype was recovered from a human donor with narcolepsy. Here the CDR3 reads CASSREQGANQPQHF. In DNA form, the CDR3 reads TGTGCCAGCAGCCGAGAACAGGGGGCCAATCAGCCCCAGCATTTT.